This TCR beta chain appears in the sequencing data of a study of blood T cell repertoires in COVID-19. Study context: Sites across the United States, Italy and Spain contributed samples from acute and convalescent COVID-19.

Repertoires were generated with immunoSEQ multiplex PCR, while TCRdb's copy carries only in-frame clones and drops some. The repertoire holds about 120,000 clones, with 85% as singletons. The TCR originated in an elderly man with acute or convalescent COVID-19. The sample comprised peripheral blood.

This chain's CDR3 is CASRLTSNTEAFF. The DNA for the CDR3 is TGTGCCAGCAGATTGACAAGTAACACTGAAGCTTTCTTT. The chain combines TRBV25-1 with TRBJ1-1; D ambiguous. Trimming removed 6 bases from V and 2 bases from J, with 10 bases in between. The CDR3 extends over 13 amino acids. CDR1 is MGHDK and CDR2 is SYGVNS in the germline V gene.